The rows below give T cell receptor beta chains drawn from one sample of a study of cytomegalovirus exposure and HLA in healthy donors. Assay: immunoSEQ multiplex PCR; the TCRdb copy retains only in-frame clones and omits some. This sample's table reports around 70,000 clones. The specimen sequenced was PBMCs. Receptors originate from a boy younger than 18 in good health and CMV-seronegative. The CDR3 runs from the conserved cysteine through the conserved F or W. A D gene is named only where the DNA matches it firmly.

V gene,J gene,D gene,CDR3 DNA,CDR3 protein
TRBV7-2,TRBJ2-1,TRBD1,TGTGCCAGCAGCTTTGGACAGGGCTCCTACAATGAGCAGTTCTTC,CASSFGQGSYNEQFF
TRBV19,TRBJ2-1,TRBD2,TGTGCCAGTAGTCTCCGGACTAGCGGGAGGCCCGCTAGCTCCGACAATGAGCAGTTCTTC,CASSLRTSGRPASSDNEQFF
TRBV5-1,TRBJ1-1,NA,TGCGCCAGCAGCTTGGATCGGACAGCAAACACTGAAGCTTTCTTT,CASSLDRTANTEAFF
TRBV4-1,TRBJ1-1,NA,TGCGCCAGCAGCCTGGGCATTACGAACACTGAAGCTTTCTTT,CASSLGITNTEAFF
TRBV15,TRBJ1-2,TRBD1,TGTGCCACCAGCGCTGTGGACAGGGGAGCTAACTATGGCTACACCTTC,CATSAVDRGANYGYTF
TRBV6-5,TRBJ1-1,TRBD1,TGTGCCAGCAGACTAGACAGGGACACTGAAGCTTTCTTT,CASRLDRDTEAFF
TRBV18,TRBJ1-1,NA,TGTGCCAGCTCGGCATTACGGGGATGGGACACTGAAGCTTTCTTT,CASSALRGWDTEAFF
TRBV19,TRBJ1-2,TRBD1,TGTGCCAGTAGTTTCCGGGACAGAGGTTCTTTGTACTATGGCTACACCTTC,CASSFRDRGSLYYGYTF
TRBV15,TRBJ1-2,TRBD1,TGTGCCACCAGCAGAACGACAGGGATCGATGGCTACACCTTC,CATSRTTGIDGYTF
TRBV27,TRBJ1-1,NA,TGTGCCAGCAGTTTATCCGGGGGGGAGGAAGCTTTCTTT,CASSLSGGEEAFF
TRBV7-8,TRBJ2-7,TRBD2,TGTGCCAGCAGCTTAGCAAAGGCCAAGACTAGCGGGGGTTTCGTCTACGAGCAGTACTTC,CASSLAKAKTSGGFVYEQYF
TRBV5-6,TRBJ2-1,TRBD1,TGTGCCAGCAGCTTGATTGTGACAGGGGGCGGCAATGAGCAGTTCTTC,CASSLIVTGGGNEQFF
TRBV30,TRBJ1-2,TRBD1,TGTGCCTGGAGTCCGGCTGGACAGGGGACCTCCAACTATGGCTACACCTTC,CAWSPAGQGTSNYGYTF
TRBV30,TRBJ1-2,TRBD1,TGTGCCTGGAGTCGGGACAGGGGGCGAAATGGCTACACCTTC,CAWSRDRGRNGYTF
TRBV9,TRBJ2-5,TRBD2,TGTGCCAGCAGCGTAGGAGCGGGAGGGCCGGAGACCCAGTACTTC,CASSVGAGGPETQYF
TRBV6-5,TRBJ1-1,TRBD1,TGTGCCAGCGAGGGGGCGCGGAACACTGAAGCTTTCTTT,CASEGARNTEAFF